The clone carrying this T cell receptor (beta chain) was recorded many times. Its antigen is unidentified. The source of the sample is a study of T-cell memory formation after mild COVID-19. Findings and limits, study-wide: Whereas later expanders leaned CD4+, clones contracting day 15 to 85 showed a balanced CD4/CD8 makeup. Chiefly within CM and EM were the contracting CD4+ clones; CD8+ ones were within EMRA.

The trim removed 1 base at V and 0 bases at J, leaving 3 bases unmatched. Germline V CDR1 and CDR2: SEHNR, FQNEAQ (reference sequence). There are 16 residues in the CDR3. TCRdb re-called the 5' RACE reads with MiXCR, one entry per CDR3 protein. Here the sample spans hundreds of thousands of distinct CDR3 sequences, more than 15% being singletons. The genes are TRBV7-9 and TRBJ2-7; 10 positions agree with TRBD2. The clonotype comes from an adult woman who had mild COVID-19 (a few samples of this study predate the infection). Cell type and time point are not known. The sample consisted of PBMCs or a T cell subset sorted from them (not recorded which). This CDR3 reads CASSLESGRASYEQYF. Written as DNA, the CDR3 is TGTGCCAGCAGCTTAGAAAGCGGGAGGGCCTCCTACGAGCAGTACTTC.